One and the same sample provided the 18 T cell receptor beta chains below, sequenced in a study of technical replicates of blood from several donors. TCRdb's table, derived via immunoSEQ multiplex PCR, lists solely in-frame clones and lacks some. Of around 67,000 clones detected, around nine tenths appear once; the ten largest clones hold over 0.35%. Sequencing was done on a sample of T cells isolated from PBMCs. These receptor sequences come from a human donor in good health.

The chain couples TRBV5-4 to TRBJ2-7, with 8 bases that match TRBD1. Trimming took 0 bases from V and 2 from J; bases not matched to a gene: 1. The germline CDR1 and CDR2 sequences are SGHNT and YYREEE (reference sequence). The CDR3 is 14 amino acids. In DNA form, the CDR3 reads TGTGCCAGCAGCTTGGGGGACAGGCCCTACGAGCAGTACTTC. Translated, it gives CASSLGDRPYEQYF.

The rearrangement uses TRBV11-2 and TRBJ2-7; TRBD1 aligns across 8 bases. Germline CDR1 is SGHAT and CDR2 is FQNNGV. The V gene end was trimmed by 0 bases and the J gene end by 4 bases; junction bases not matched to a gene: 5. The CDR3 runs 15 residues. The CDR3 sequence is CASSLEGTGVYEQYF. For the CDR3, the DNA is TGTGCCAGCAGCTTAGAAGGGACAGGTGTATACGAGCAGTACTTC. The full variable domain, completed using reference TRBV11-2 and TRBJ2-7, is EAGVAQSPRYKIIEKRQSVAFWCNPISGHATLYWYQQILGQGPKLLIQFQNNGVVDDSQLPKDRFSAERLKGVDSTLKIQPAKLEDSAVYLCASSLEGTGVYEQYFGPGTRLTVT.

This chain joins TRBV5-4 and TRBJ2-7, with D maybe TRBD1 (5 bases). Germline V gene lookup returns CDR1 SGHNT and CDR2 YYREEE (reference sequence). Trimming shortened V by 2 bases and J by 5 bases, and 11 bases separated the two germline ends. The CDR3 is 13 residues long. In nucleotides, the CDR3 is TGTGCCAGCAGCTTAAGGTTCAGGGACGAGCAGTACTTC. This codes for CASSLRFRDEQYF. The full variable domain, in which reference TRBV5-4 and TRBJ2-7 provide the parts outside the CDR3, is ETGVTQSPTHLIKTRGQQVTLRCSSQSGHNTVSWYQQALGQGPQFIFQYYREEENGRGNFPPRFSGLQFPNYSSELNVNALELDDSALYLCASSLRFRDEQYFGPGTRLTVT.

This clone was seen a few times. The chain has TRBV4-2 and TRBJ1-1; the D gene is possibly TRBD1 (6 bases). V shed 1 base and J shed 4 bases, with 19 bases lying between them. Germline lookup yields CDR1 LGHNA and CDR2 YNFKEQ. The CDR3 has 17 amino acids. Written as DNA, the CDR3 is TGTGCCAGCAGCCAAGGTAACAGGGATTCGGTTAGCACTGAAGCTTTCTTT. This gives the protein CASSQGNRDSVSTEAFF.

The CDR3 loop reads CASSPSKDRDTGELFF. CDR3 nucleotides: TGTGCCAGCAGTCCCTCGAAGGACAGGGACACCGGGGAGCTGTTTTTT. The chain carries TRBV27 and TRBJ2-2, with TRBD1 matching over 8 bases. Germline CDR1 and CDR2: MNHEY and SMNVEV (reference sequence). Trimming took 5 bases from V and 3 from J; bases not matched to a gene: 8. There are 16 residues in the CDR3.

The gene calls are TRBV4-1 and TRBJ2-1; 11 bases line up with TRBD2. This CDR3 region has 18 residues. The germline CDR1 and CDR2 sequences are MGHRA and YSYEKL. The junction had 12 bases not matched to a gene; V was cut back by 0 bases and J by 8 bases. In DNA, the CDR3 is TGCGCCAGCAGCCAAGAGGGGACTAGCGGTATCTCGTTCGATGAGCAGTTCTTC. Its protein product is CASSQEGTSGISFDEQFF.

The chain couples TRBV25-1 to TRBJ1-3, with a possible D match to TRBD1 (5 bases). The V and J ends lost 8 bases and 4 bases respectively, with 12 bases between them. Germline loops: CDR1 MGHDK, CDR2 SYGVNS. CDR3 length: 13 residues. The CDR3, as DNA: TGTGCCAGCCGAGGGACTCTCGGAAACACCATATATTTT. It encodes CASRGTLGNTIYF.

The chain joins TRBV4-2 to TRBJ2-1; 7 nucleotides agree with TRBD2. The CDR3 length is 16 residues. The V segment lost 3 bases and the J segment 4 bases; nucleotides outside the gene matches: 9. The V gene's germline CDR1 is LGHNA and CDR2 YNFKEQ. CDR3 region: CASSHRSGTTYNEQFF. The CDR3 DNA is TGTGCCAGCAGCCATCGATCCGGGACTACGTACAATGAGCAGTTCTTC.

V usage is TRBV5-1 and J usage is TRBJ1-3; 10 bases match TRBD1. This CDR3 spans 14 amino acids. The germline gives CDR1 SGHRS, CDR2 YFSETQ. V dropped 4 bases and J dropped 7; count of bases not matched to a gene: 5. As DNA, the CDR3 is TGCGCCAGCAGCGACAGACAGGGGGCCAACACCATATATTTT. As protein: CASSDRQGANTIYF.

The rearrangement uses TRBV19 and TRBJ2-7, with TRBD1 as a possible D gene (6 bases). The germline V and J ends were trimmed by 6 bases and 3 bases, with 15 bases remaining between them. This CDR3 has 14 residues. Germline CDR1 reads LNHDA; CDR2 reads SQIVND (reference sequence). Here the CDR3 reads CASSITGIDYEQYF. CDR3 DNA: TGTGCCAGTAGCATCACAGGGATCGACTACGAGCAGTACTTC.

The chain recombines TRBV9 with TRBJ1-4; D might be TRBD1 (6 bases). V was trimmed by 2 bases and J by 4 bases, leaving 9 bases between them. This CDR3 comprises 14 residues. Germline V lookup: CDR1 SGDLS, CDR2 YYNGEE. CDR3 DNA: TGTGCCAGCAGCGTCGGACAGTATAATGAAAAACTGTTTTTT. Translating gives CASSVGQYNEKLFF.

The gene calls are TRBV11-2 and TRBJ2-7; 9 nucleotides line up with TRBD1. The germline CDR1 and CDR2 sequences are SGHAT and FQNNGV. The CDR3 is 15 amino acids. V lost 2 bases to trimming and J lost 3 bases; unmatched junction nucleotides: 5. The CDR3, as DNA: TGTGCCAGCAGCTTAAGCATGGGACAGGGCTACGAGCAGTACTTC. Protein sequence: CASSLSMGQGYEQYF.

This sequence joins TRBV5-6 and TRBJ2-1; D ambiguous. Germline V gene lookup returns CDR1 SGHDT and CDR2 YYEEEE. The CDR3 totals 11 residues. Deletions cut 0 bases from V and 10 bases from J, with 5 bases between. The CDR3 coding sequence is TGTGCCAGCAGCTTGGGGGCAGAGCAGTTCTTC. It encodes CASSLGAEQFF. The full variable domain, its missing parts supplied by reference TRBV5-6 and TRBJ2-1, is DAGVTQSPTHLIKTRGQQVTLRCSPKSGHDTVSWYQQALGQGPQFIFQYYEEEERQRGNFPDRFSGHQFPNYSSELNVNALLLGDSALYLCASSLGAEQFFGPGTRLTVL.

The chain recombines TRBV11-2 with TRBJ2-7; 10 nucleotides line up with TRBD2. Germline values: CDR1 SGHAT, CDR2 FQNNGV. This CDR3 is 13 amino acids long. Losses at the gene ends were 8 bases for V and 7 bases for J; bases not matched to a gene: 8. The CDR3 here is CASATSGDGEQYF. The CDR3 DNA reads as TGTGCCAGCGCCACTAGCGGGGATGGGGAGCAGTACTTC.

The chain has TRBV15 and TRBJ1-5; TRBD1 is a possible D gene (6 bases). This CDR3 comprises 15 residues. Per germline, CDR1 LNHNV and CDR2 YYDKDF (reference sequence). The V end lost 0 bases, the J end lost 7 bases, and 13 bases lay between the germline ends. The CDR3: CATSRDLQGWQPQHF. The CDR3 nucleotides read TGTGCCACCAGCAGAGATTTACAGGGCTGGCAGCCCCAGCATTTT.

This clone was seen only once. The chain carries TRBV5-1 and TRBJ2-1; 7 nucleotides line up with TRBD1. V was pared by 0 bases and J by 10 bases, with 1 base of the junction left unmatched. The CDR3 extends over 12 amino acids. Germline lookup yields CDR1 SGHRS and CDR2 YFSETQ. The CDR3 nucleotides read TGCGCCAGCAGCTTGGTAGGGGGCGAGCAGTTCTTC. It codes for CASSLVGGEQFF.

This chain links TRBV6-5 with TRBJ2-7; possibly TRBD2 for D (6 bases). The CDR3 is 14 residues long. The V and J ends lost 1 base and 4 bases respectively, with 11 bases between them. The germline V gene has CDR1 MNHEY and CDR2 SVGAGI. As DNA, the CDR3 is TGTGCCAGCAGTTACTTCCGGGAGTATTACGAGCAGTACTTC. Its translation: CASSYFREYYEQYF.

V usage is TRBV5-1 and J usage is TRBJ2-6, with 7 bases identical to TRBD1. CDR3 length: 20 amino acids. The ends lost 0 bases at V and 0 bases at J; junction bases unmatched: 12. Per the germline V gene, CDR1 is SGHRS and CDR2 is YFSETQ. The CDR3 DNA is TGCGCCAGCAGCTTGGAAGGTCCAGGGGGTGCCTACTCTGGGGCCAACGTCCTGACTTTC. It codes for CASSLEGPGGAYSGANVLTF.